The rows below give T cell receptor beta chains drawn from one sample of a study of blood T cell repertoires in COVID-19. TCRdb's table, derived via immunoSEQ multiplex PCR, lists solely in-frame clones and lacks some. Here the sample spans around 100,000 clones, roughly 84% being singletons. The sample consisted of peripheral blood. These receptors originate from a woman over 75 with acute or convalescent COVID-19. Each CDR3 is given with its conserved first and last residue. D genes are given only for firm matches. Clone size is not always given. Where it is, it says once, few, many or a class for expanded clones.

v_call	clone_size	j_call	d_call	cdr3_aa	cdr3_nt
TRBV18	NA	TRBJ2-5	NA	CASSPQVQGQETQYF	TGTGCCAGCTCACCACAGGTGCAGGGACAAGAGACCCAGTACTTC
TRBV5-1	once	TRBJ1-2	TRBD1	CASSGDRGQGYTF	TGCGCCAGCAGCGGGGACAGGGGGCAGGGCTACACCTTC
TRBV18	NA	TRBJ1-5	TRBD1	CASWTGTSNQPQHF	TGTGCCAGCTGGACAGGGACGAGCAATCAGCCCCAGCATTTT
TRBV6-2/TRBV6-3	NA	TRBJ2-7	TRBD2	CASSYSMAGDPYEQYF	TGTGCCAGCAGTTACTCGATGGCGGGGGATCCCTACGAGCAGTACTTC
TRBV9	NA	TRBJ2-1	NA	CASSVEVGGFPGEQFF	TGTGCCAGCAGCGTAGAAGTGGGGGGATTCCCTGGTGAGCAGTTCTTC
TRBV7-2	NA	TRBJ1-2	NA	CASSLGLSGDGYTF	TGTGCCAGCAGCTTAGGACTTTCAGGGGATGGCTACACCTTC
TRBV15	NA	TRBJ1-2	TRBD1	CATSRERQGYGYTF	TGTGCCACCAGCAGAGAGCGACAGGGCTATGGCTACACCTTC
TRBV5-6	NA	TRBJ2-7	TRBD1	CASSLGGRGTGSSYEQYF	TGTGCCAGCAGCTTGGGTGGACGCGGGACAGGGTCTTCCTACGAGCAGTACTTC
TRBV6-5	once	TRBJ1-2	TRBD1	CASSSRDRLYGYTF	TGTGCCAGCAGTTCTCGGGACAGACTCTATGGCTACACCTTC
TRBV12-1	NA	TRBJ1-4	NA	CASTFSLAGYREKLFF	TGTGCCAGCACTTTCTCGCTGGCGGGGTATCGTGAAAAACTGTTTTTT
TRBV2	NA	TRBJ2-7	NA	CASTPDDTYYEQYF	TGTGCCAGCACCCCAGACGACACTTACTACGAGCAGTACTTC
TRBV3-1/TRBV3-2	NA	TRBJ2-3	TRBD2	CASSPPRRGGTDTQYF	TGTGCCAGCAGCCCCCCCCGTCGGGGGGGGACAGATACGCAGTATTTT
TRBV6-5	NA	TRBJ1-1	TRBD1	CASSRKDRGPEAFF	TGTGCCAGCAGTAGGAAGGACAGGGGCCCTGAAGCTTTCTTT
TRBV28	NA	TRBJ1-5	NA	CASSLPDRGVQPQHF	TGTGCCAGCAGCCTGCCGGACAGAGGGGTCCAGCCCCAGCATTTT
TRBV27	NA	TRBJ2-5	NA	CASSSLKQVQETQYF	TGTGCCAGCAGTTCCCTCAAACAGGTCCAAGAGACCCAGTACTTC
TRBV19	once	TRBJ2-6	NA	CASSIYPGLGANSGANVLTF	TGTGCCAGTAGTATTTATCCGGGGTTGGGGGCCAACTCTGGGGCCAACGTCCTGACTTTC
TRBV7-2	NA	TRBJ1-5	TRBD1	CASSLSTGGEKAQHF	TGTGCCAGCAGCTTAAGTACAGGGGGAGAGAAGGCCCAGCATTTT
TRBV19	NA	TRBJ1-6	NA	CASQEDSLSPLHF	TGTGCCAGTCAGGAGGACAGCCTCTCACCCCTCCACTTT
TRBV29-1	NA	TRBJ2-3	TRBD2	CSGFSLGSGRADTQYF	TGCAGCGGATTCTCGTTAGGGAGCGGGAGAGCAGATACGCAGTATTTT
TRBV5-1	once	TRBJ2-3	TRBD1	CASSEGQGSTDTQYF	TGCGCCAGCAGCGAAGGACAGGGTTCCACAGATACGCAGTATTTT
TRBV5-1	NA	TRBJ1-6	NA	CASSLERLVGSPLHF	TGCGCCAGCAGCTTGGAGCGGTTGGTGGGTTCACCCCTCCACTTT
TRBV4-1	NA	TRBJ2-7	NA	CASSQIGVGEQYF	TGCGCCAGCAGCCAAATAGGGGTGGGGGAGCAGTACTTC
TRBV18	NA	TRBJ2-5	NA	CASSPPRGLGDLETQYF	TGTGCCAGCTCACCACCGCGGGGGCTAGGGGATCTAGAGACCCAGTACTTC
TRBV3-1/TRBV3-2	NA	TRBJ2-1	NA	CASSSNNEQFF	TGTGCCAGCAGCAGCAACAATGAGCAGTTCTTC
TRBV12-5	NA	TRBJ2-3	NA	CASGLSSRVNTQYF	TGTGCTAGTGGTTTGAGTTCGCGAGTAAATACGCAGTATTTT
TRBV29-1	NA	TRBJ2-1	NA	CSVDGTLNSYNEQFF	TGCAGCGTTGACGGGACACTTAATTCCTACAATGAGCAGTTCTTC
TRBV29-1	NA	TRBJ1-3	NA	CSVDTGSGNTIYF	TGCAGCGTCGACACTGGCTCTGGAAACACCATATATTTT
TRBV10-3	NA	TRBJ1-1	TRBD1	CAISERTGQNTEAFF	TGTGCCATCAGTGAAAGGACAGGCCAGAACACTGAAGCTTTCTTT
TRBV5-1	NA	TRBJ1-4	TRBD1	CASSSEEGQVSEKLFF	TGCGCCAGCAGCTCCGAAGAGGGACAGGTTAGCGAAAAACTGTTTTTT
TRBV2	NA	TRBJ1-1	TRBD1	CASSASPLAPGQGWNTEAFF	TGTGCCAGCAGCGCCAGCCCGTTGGCCCCCGGACAGGGGTGGAACACTGAAGCTTTCTTT
TRBV7-3	NA	TRBJ2-1	TRBD2	CASSLTGASGAFF	TGTGCCAGCAGCTTAACTGGGGCTAGCGGGGCGTTCTTC
TRBV6-2/TRBV6-3	NA	TRBJ1-2	NA	CASSTTGPYGYTF	TGTGCCAGCAGTACTACAGGGCCCTACGGCTACACCTTC
TRBV2	NA	TRBJ2-3	NA	CASSENGHQASRNF	TGTGCCAGCAGTGAAAACGGACACCAAGCATCGAGGAATTTT
TRBV28	NA	TRBJ2-2	TRBD2	CASSLGLAGGTGELFF	TGTGCCAGCAGTTTAGGACTAGCGGGGGGTACCGGGGAGCTGTTTTTT
TRBV7-6	few	TRBJ2-2	TRBD1	CASSAGQGANTGELFF	TGTGCCAGCAGCGCAGGACAGGGGGCGAACACCGGGGAGCTGTTTTTT
TRBV12-5	NA	TRBJ1-5	NA	CASGLSGGFTIYSNQPQHF	TGTGCTAGTGGTTTGAGTGGGGGCTTCACGATATATAGCAATCAGCCCCAGCATTTT
TRBV6-5	NA	TRBJ1-2	NA	CASSSGTRQALYGYTF	TGTGCCAGCAGTTCAGGGACCCGACAGGCCCTCTATGGCTACACCTTC
TRBV5-1	NA	TRBJ1-4	NA	CASSLAGPTNEKLFF	TGCGCCAGCAGCTTAGCAGGGCCCACTAATGAAAAACTGTTTTTT
TRBV6-6	NA	TRBJ2-5	TRBD2	CASSPAGGGETQYF	TGTGCCAGCAGCCCCGCCGGCGGGGGGGAGACCCAGTACTTC
TRBV19	NA	TRBJ2-6	NA	CASSRFVGSSGANVLTF	TGTGCCAGTAGTAGATTCGTTGGGAGCTCTGGGGCCAACGTCCTGACTTTC
TRBV3-1/TRBV3-2	NA	TRBJ2-1	NA	CASSQDRVSNEQFF	TGTGCCAGCAGCCAAGACAGGGTTAGCAATGAGCAGTTCTTC
TRBV5-1	few	TRBJ1-1	TRBD1	CASSLRQGGLGTEAFF	TGCGCCAGCAGCCTTAGACAGGGGGGGCTTGGCACTGAAGCTTTCTTT
TRBV9	NA	TRBJ2-7	NA	CASSVGGTSSYEQYF	TGTGCCAGCAGCGTAGGAGGGACAAGCTCCTACGAGCAGTACTTC
TRBV7-3	NA	TRBJ1-1	NA	CASSITWNTEAFF	TGTGCCAGCAGCATTACATGGAACACTGAAGCTTTCTTT
TRBV19	NA	TRBJ1-4	NA	CASSIGEKLFF	TGTGCCAGTAGTATCGGGGAAAAACTGTTTTTT
TRBV14	once	TRBJ1-4	NA	CASSPTGTNEKLFF	TGTGCCAGCAGCCCCACAGGGACTAATGAAAAACTGTTTTTT
TRBV13	NA	TRBJ2-1	TRBD2	CASSLSSGGYYNEQFF	TGTGCCAGCAGCTTATCTAGCGGGGGGTACTACAATGAGCAGTTCTTC
TRBV6-2/TRBV6-3	NA	TRBJ2-3	TRBD1	CASSPSLDRVGSDTQYF	TGTGCCAGCAGCCCTAGCCTGGACAGGGTAGGCTCAGATACGCAGTATTTT
TRBV5-4	NA	TRBJ1-2	NA	CASSLGSTKGYGYTF	TGTGCCAGCAGCTTGGGTTCAACTAAGGGGTATGGCTACACCTTC
TRBV7-6	NA	TRBJ1-1	NA	CASSRVQSMNTEAFF	TGTGCCAGCAGCCGAGTACAGAGCATGAACACTGAAGCTTTCTTT
TRBV3-1/TRBV3-2	once	TRBJ1-1	NA	CASSPWNRATEAFF	TGTGCCAGCAGCCCTTGGAACAGGGCCACTGAAGCTTTCTTT
TRBV12-2	NA	TRBJ2-7	NA	CASRPGLAGDYYEQYF	TGTGCAAGTCGCCCAGGACTAGCGGGGGATTACTACGAGCAGTACTTC
TRBV15	NA	TRBJ1-1	NA	CATRELLNTEAFF	TGTGCCACCAGAGAGCTACTGAACACTGAAGCTTTCTTT
TRBV15	NA	TRBJ1-5	NA	CATSRDNGENQPQHF	TGTGCCACCAGCAGAGATAACGGGGAAAATCAGCCCCAGCATTTT
TRBV6-5	NA	TRBJ1-1	NA	CASSYSYTKKNTEAFF	TGTGCCAGCAGTTACTCGTACACCAAGAAGAACACTGAAGCTTTCTTT